This T cell receptor beta chain was sequenced in a study of CD8+ T cells in alopecia areata. Whole-study context: The tofacitinib course ran for 6 to 18 months and was followed by 6 months off drug. Study-wide findings and caveats: Scalp samples also contribute reads from the resident alphabeta T cells found in normal skin. Researchers report lesional scalp, most notably alopecia totalis/universalis, outstripped normal scalp in clonality.

This CDR3 spans 15 amino acids. Germline CDR1 reads MGHRA; CDR2 reads YSYEKL. V lost 3 bases to trimming and J lost 4 bases; unmatched junction nucleotides: 6. Treatment meaning: oral pan-JAK inhibitor, 5-10 mg twice daily. Sampling of alopecia areata patients yielded lesional scalp punch biopsies as well as peripheral blood. cDNA prepared by RNA extraction and subsequent reverse transcription served as the template for sequencing. Method: immunoSEQ multiplex PCR; TCRdb's copy keeps in-frame clones and lacks some. The sample comprises fewer than 100,000 clones, around three quarters of which are singletons, and 15% to 20% rests with the top ten. For this clone: The antigen is undetermined.

The TCR comes from a human donor with alopecia areata. The sample was CD8+ T cells sorted from blood, taken at approximately week 42, from a patient treated with tofacitinib. The chain combines TRBV4-1 with TRBJ2-3; 8 bases are shared with TRBD1. The CDR3 sequence: CASSQADREPDTQYF. The DNA for the CDR3 is TGCGCCAGCAGCCAGGCGGACAGGGAACCAGATACGCAGTATTTT.